A single sample is the source of the 15 T cell receptor beta chains below, sequenced in a study of CD8+CD57+ T cells in acquired aplastic anemia. Whoever was chosen for sequencing had shown CD8+CD57+ cell expansion by flow cytometry. The template used for profiling TCR beta VDJ and CDR3 was genomic DNA. MiXCR was run by TCRdb on the reads, yielding one entry per CDR3 protein. The table records fewer than 250,000 distinct CDR3 sequences, more than 40% of them present only once. The sample taken for sequencing was sorted CD4+, CD8+, or CD8+CD57+ T cells (not recorded which) from PBMCs. Source of these receptors: a human donor with aplastic anemia.

The chain couples TRBV7-8 to TRBJ2-5; 8 bases fit TRBD2. With V trimmed by 4 bases and J by 5 bases, 9 bases remained unmatched. The length of the CDR3 is 15 residues. Germline values: CDR1 SGHVS, CDR2 FQNEAQ. The CDR3 reads CASSSRTSSGETQYF. The CDR3, as DNA: TGTGCCAGCAGCTCACGGACTAGCTCGGGGGAGACCCAGTACTTC.

On this clonotype itself: The final CDR3 position lacks the conserved phenylalanine or tryptophan, pointing to a likely read error. The V call is TRBV2, the J call TRBJ2-1; 10 bases align to TRBD2. The CDR3 length is 13 residues. Per germline, CDR1 SNHLY and CDR2 FYNNEI. V lost 9 bases and J lost 10; bases outside the gene matches: 9. The CDR3 protein is CARRGLAGEEQFL. In nucleotides, the CDR3 is TGTGCCAGGAGGGGGCTAGCGGGGGAAGAGCAGTTCCTC.

In its sample, this clonotype was seen a few times. CDR3 sequence: CAISWTGTSTDTQYF. For the CDR3, the DNA is TGTGCCATCAGTTGGACCGGGACCAGCACAGATACGCAGTATTTT. The rearrangement joins TRBV10-3 to TRBJ2-3; tentatively, D is TRBD1 or TRBD2 (5 bases each). The CDR3 sequence is 15 residues long. Germline lookup yields CDR1 ENHRY and CDR2 SYGVKD. V was pared by 5 bases and J by 0 bases, with 12 bases between.

Remarks on this clonotype: A much larger clone differs from this one at a single base, so this may be a read error. The V call is TRBV5-5, the J call TRBJ2-7; D unresolved. Germline V lookup: CDR1 SGHKS, CDR2 YYEKEE (reference sequence). The CDR3 contains 15 residues. V was clipped by 2 bases and J by 3 bases, with 15 bases between them. The CDR3 nucleotides read TGTGCCAGCAGCTTCGCCTTTTTGGGATGCTACGAGCAGTACTTC. This translates into CASSFAFLGCYEQYF.

This clonotype has a handful of counts. A much larger clone lies a single base off, so this may be a read error. The chain couples TRBV2 to TRBJ2-7; D is unresolved. CDR3 length: 11 amino acids. Germline assignment: CDR1 SNHLY and CDR2 FYNNEI. The V end lost 4 bases, the J end lost 6 bases, and 7 bases lay between the germline ends. As DNA, the CDR3 is TGTGCCAGCAGTGTAGTCGGCGAGCAGTACTTC. This codes for CASSVVGEQYF.

In this sample, this clonotype turned up many times. The gene calls are TRBV19 and TRBJ1-2, with 9 bases matching TRBD1. The V segment lost 5 bases and the J segment 3 bases; nucleotides outside the gene matches: 7. The CDR3 consists of 15 residues. Germline V gene lookup returns CDR1 LNHDA and CDR2 SQIVND (reference sequence). CDR3 loop: CASSPGTGYYYGYTF. The CDR3 DNA reads as TGTGCCAGTAGTCCCGGGACAGGGTATTACTATGGCTACACCTTC.

This clonotype was seen repeatedly, ten times or more. The chain has TRBV7-8 and TRBJ2-1; 8 nucleotides line up with TRBD1. With V trimmed by 5 bases and J by 10 bases, 10 bases remained unmatched. The length of the CDR3 is 14 residues. CDR1 and CDR2 (germline): SGHVS, FQNEAQ. CDR3 sequence: CASSPRTGTIEQFF. Here the CDR3 DNA reads TGTGCCAGCAGCCCTCGGACAGGGACCATCGAGCAGTTCTTC.

The CDR3 reads CASSLAGDYYEQYF. CDR3 nucleotides: TGTGCCAGCAGCTTAGCGGGGGACTACTACGAGCAGTACTTC. The rearrangement links TRBV7-8 to TRBJ2-7; 7 bases are a match to TRBD2. This CDR3 region has 14 residues. V lost 0 bases to trimming and J lost 3 bases; unmatched junction nucleotides: 2. Looked up from germline, CDR1 is SGHVS and CDR2 is FQNEAQ.

This clonotype showed up just once. The chain joins TRBV2 to TRBJ1-5; tentatively, D is TRBD1 (5 bases). CDR1 SNHLY and CDR2 FYNNEI come from the germline V gene. This CDR3 has 13 residues. V lost 7 bases and J lost 4, with 11 bases in between. The CDR3 protein is CASTGWGNQPQHF. The CDR3 DNA is TGTGCCAGCACAGGGTGGGGGAATCAGCCCCAGCATTTT.

This clonotype was counted at least ten times. A read error may explain this, as a much larger clone is one base away. The CDR3 end shows no conserved phenylalanine or tryptophan, and so a read error is likely. The rearrangement links TRBV2 to TRBJ1-2, with a possible D match to TRBD1 (6 bases). Germline CDR1 and CDR2: SNHLY and FYNNEI. This CDR3 spans 14 amino acids. Between the trimmed V and J ends, which lost 7 bases and 2 bases, there was a span of 14 bases. The CDR3 sequence is CASTPGGANYGYTL. CDR3 nucleotide sequence: TGTGCCAGCACGCCGGGGGGCGCGAACTATGGCTACACCCTC.

The rearrangement uses TRBV29-1 and TRBJ2-5, with TRBD1 matching 7 bases. The CDR3 loop spans 16 amino acids. J was trimmed by 1 base and V by 4 bases; bases with no gene match: 12. Germline loops: CDR1 SQVTM, CDR2 ANQGSEA. The CDR3 nucleotides are TGCAGCGTTGGAGACAGGGCACTCACCTTCCAAGAGACCCAGTACTTC. Translating it yields CSVGDRALTFQETQYF. Combining the CDR3 with reference TRBV29-1 and TRBJ2-5 gives the whole variable domain SAVISQKPSRDICQRGTSLTIQCQVDSQVTMMFWYRQQPGQSLTLIATANQGSEATYESGFVIDKFPISRPNLTFSTLTVSNMSPEDSSIYLCSVGDRALTFQETQYFGPGTRLLVL.

This clonotype occurred many times. The chain links TRBV12-3 or TRBV12-4 to TRBJ1-2; D may be TRBD1 (6 bases). The CDR3 consists of 13 residues. Trimming stripped 3 bases from V and 4 bases from J, with 9 bases between. The CDR3 protein is CASSFGQFYGYTF. CDR3 sequence (DNA): TGTGCCAGCAGTTTCGGACAGTTCTATGGCTACACCTTC.

The CDR3 spells CASSLLTSGELFF. CDR3 DNA: TGTGCCAGCAGTTTGCTAACTAGCGGGGAGCTGTTTTTT. The V and J genes are TRBV12-3 or TRBV12-4 and TRBJ2-2; the D gene is possibly TRBD2 (5 bases). CDR3 length: 13 residues. The ends were cut back, 3 bases at V and 7 bases at J, with 9 bases in the middle.

A note on this clonotype: With a much larger clone just one base away, this may be a read error. The chain is built from TRBV20-1 and TRBJ2-2, with 8 bases lining up with TRBD2. Germline values: CDR1 DFQATT, CDR2 SNEGSKA (reference sequence). CDR3 length: 15 residues. The CDR3 loop reads CSAGDLSGDTGELFF. Written as DNA, the CDR3 is TGCAGTGCTGGAGATCTTAGCGGGGACACCGGGGAGCTGTTTTTT.

The rearrangement joins TRBV29-1 to TRBJ1-6, with D uncertain. The V gene's germline CDR1 is SQVTM and CDR2 ANQGSEA. Trimming removed 4 bases at V and 9 bases at J, with 7 bases between. The CDR3 runs to 11 residues. The CDR3 DNA is TGCAGCGTTGGGGAGGGTTCACCCCTCCACTTT. Protein product: CSVGEGSPLHF.